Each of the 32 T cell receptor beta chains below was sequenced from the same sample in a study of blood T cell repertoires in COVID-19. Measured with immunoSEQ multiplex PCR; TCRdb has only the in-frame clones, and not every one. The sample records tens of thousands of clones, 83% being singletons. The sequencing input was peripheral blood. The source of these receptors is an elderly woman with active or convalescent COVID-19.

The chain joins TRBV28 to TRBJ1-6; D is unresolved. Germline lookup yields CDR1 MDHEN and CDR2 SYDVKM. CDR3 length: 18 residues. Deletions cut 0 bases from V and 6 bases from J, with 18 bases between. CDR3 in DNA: TGTGCCAGCAGTTTATGGGCCGGTGGAGGGCTAGGTAATTCACCCCTCCACTTT. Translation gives CASSLWAGGGLGNSPLHF. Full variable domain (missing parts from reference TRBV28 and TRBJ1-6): DVKVTQSSRYLVKRTGEKVFLECVQDMDHENMFWYRQDPGLGLRLIYFSYDVKMKEKGDIPEGYSVSREKKERFSLILESASTNQTSMYLCASSLWAGGGLGNSPLHFGNGTRLTVT.

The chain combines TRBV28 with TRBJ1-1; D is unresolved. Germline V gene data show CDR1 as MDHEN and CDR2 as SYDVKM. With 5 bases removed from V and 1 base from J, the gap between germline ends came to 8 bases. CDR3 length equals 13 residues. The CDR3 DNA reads TGTGCCAGCAGTCCCCACGGGAACACTGAAGCTTTCTTT. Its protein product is CASSPHGNTEAFF.

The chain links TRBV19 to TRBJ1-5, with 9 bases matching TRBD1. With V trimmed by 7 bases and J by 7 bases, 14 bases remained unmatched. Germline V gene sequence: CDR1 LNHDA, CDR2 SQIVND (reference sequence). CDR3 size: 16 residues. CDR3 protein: CASTPPGTGFGQPQHF. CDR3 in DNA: TGTGCCAGTACCCCTCCCGGGACAGGGTTTGGACAGCCCCAGCATTTT.

Here the CDR3 DNA reads TGTGCCAGCAGCCTACGCCTTTCCGGCACTGAAGCTTTCTTT. Translated: CASSLRLSGTEAFF. This chain links TRBV3-1 (or the pseudogene TRBV3-2) with TRBJ1-1, with no clear D. CDR3 length: 14 residues. Germline CDR1 and CDR2: LGHDT and YNNKEL (reference sequence). The V end was cut by 4 bases, the J end by 4 bases, with 13 bases between.

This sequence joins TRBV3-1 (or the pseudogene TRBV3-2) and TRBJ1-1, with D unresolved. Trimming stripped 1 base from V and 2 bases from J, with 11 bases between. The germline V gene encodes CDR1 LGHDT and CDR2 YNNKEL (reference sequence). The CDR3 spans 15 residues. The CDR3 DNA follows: TGTGCCAGCAGCCAAGTGGAGCTTGGTAACACTGAAGCTTTCTTT. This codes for CASSQVELGNTEAFF.

DNA of the CDR3: TGTGCCAGCAGTTACAACCGGGACACCTATGGCTACACCTTC. Translated, it gives CASSYNRDTYGYTF. The V gene is TRBV6-6, the J gene TRBJ1-2; tentatively, D is TRBD1 (6 bases). This CDR3 comprises 14 residues. Looked up from germline, CDR1 is MNHNY and CDR2 is SVGAGI (reference sequence). V was clipped by 2 bases and J by 4 bases, with 11 bases between them.

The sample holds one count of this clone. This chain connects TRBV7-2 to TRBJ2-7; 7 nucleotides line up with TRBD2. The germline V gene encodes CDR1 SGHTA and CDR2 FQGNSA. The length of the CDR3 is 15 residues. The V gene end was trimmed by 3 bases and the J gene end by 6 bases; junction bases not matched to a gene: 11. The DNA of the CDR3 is TGTGCCAGCAGCTTTCAGATTGGCGGGAGTGGCGAGCAGTACTTC. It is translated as CASSFQIGGSGEQYF. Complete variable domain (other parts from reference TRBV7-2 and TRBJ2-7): GAGVSQSPSNKVTEKGKDVELRCDPISGHTALYWYRQSLGQGLEFLIYFQGNSAPDKSGLPSDRFSAERTGGSVSTLTIQRTQQEDSAVYLCASSFQIGGSGEQYFGPGTRLTVT.

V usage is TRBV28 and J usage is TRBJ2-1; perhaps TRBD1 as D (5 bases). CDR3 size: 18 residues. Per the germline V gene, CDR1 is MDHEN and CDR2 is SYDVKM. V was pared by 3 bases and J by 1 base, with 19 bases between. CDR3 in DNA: TGTGCCAGCAGTTTCCCCACCATACAGGTCCAATCCTACAATGAGCAGTTCTTC. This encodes CASSFPTIQVQSYNEQFF.

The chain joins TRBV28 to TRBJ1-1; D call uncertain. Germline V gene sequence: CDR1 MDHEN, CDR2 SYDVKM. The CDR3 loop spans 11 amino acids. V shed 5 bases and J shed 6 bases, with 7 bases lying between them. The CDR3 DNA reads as TGTGCCAGCAGTACCGGGGCTGAAGCTTTCTTT. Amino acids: CASSTGAEAFF.

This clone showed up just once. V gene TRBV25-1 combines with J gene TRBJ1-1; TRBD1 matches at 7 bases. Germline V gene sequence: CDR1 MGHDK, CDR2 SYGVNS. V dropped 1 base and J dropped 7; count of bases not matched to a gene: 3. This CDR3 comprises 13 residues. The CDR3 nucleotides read TGTGCCAGCAGTGAATGGGCAGGGGGTGAAGCTTTCTTT. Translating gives CASSEWAGGEAFF.

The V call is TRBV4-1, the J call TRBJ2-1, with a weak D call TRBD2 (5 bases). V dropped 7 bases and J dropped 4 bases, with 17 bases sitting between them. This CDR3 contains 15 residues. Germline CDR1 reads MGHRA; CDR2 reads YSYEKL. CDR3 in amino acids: CASNPSSVQYNEQFF. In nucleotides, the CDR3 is TGCGCCAGCAACCCGAGTAGCGTACAATACAATGAGCAGTTCTTC.

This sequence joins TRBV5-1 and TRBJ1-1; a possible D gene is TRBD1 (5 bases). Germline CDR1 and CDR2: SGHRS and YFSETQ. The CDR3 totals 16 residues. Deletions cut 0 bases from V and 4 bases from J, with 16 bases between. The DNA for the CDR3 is TGCGCCAGCAGCTTGGACTCGCCAGGGTACGGCACTGAAGCTTTCTTT. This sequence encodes CASSLDSPGYGTEAFF.

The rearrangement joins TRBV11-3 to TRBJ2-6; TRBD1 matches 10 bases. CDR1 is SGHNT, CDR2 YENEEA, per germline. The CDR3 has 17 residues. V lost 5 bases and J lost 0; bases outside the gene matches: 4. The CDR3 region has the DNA TGTGCCAGCAGCCCTGGGACAGGGGACTCTGGGGCCAACGTCCTGACTTTC. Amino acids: CASSPGTGDSGANVLTF.

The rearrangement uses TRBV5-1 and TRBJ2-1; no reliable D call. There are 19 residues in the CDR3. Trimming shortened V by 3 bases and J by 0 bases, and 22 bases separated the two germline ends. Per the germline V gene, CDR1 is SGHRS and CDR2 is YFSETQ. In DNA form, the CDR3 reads TGCGCCAGCAGCTCCCCACCCCGGGTTCTAAATAGCTCCTACAATGAGCAGTTCTTC. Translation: CASSSPPRVLNSSYNEQFF.

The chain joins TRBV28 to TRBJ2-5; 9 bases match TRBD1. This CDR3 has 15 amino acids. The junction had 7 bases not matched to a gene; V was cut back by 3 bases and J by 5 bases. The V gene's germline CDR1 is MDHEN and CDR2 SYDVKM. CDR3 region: CASSFPGTGSETQYF. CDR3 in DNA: TGTGCCAGCAGTTTTCCCGGGACAGGGTCGGAGACCCAGTACTTC.

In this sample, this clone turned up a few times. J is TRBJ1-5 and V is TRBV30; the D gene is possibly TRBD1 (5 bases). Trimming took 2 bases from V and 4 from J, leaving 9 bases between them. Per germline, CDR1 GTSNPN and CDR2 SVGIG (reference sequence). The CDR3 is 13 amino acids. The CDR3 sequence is CAWSLGGNQPQHF. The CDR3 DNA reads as TGTGCCTGGAGTTTGGGGGGGAATCAGCCCCAGCATTTT.

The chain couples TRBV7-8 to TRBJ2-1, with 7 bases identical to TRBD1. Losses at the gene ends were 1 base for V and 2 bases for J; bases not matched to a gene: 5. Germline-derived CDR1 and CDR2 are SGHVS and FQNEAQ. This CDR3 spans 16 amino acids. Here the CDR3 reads CASSLVRGQAYNEQFF. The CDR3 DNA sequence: TGTGCCAGCAGCTTAGTCCGTGGACAGGCCTACAATGAGCAGTTCTTC.

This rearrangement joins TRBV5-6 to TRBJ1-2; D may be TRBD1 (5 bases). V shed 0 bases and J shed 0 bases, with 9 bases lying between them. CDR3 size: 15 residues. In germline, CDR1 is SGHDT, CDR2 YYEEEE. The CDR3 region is CASSLGQTANYGYTF. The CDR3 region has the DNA TGTGCCAGCAGCTTGGGACAGACCGCTAACTATGGCTACACCTTC.

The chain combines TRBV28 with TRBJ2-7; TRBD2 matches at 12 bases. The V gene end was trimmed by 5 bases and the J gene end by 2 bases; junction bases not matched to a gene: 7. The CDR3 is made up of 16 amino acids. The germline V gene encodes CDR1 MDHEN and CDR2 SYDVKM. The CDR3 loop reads CASSTGLAGTPYEQYF. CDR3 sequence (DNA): TGTGCCAGCAGTACGGGACTAGCGGGCACCCCCTACGAGCAGTACTTC.

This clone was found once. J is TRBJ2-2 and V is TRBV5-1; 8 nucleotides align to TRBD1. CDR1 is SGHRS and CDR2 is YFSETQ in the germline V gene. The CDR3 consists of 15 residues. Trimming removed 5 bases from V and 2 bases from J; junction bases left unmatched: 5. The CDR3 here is CASREQGGNTGELFF. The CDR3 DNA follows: TGCGCCAGCAGGGAACAGGGGGGTAACACCGGGGAGCTGTTTTTT.

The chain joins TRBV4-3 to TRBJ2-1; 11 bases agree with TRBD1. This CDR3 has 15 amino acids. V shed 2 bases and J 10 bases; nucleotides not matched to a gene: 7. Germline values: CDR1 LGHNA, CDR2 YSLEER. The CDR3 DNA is TGCGCCAGCAGCCAACCGGGACAGGGGGTACACGAGCAGTTCTTC. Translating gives CASSQPGQGVHEQFF.

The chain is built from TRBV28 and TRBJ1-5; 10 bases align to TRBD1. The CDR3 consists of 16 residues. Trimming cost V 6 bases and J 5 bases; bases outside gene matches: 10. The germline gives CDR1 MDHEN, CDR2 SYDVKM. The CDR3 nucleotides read TGTGCCAGCAGAGTGTTAGGACAGGGGGTTTATCAGCCCCAGCATTTT. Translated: CASRVLGQGVYQPQHF.

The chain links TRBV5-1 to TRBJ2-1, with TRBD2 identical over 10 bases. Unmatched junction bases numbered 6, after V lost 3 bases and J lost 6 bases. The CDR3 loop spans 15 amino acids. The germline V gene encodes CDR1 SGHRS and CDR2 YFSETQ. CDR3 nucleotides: TGCGCCAGCAGCTCTAGCGGGAGCGACTTCAATGAGCAGTTCTTC. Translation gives CASSSSGSDFNEQFF. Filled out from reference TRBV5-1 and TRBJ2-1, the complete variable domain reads KAGVTQTPRYLIKTRGQQVTLSCSPISGHRSVSWYQQTPGQGLQFLFEYFSETQRNKGNFPGRFSGRQFSNSRSEMNVSTLELGDSALYLCASSSSGSDFNEQFFGPGTRLTVL.

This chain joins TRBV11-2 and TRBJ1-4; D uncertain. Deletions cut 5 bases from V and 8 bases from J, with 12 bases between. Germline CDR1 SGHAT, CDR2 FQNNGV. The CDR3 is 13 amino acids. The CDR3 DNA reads TGTGCCAGCAGCCCAAGTACAGACGAAAAACTGTTTTTT. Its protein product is CASSPSTDEKLFF.

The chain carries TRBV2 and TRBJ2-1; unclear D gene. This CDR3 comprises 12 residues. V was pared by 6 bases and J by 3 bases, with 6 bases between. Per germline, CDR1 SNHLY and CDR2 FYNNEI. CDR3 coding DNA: TGTGCCAGCAGCGCGAGCTACAATGAGCAGTTCTTC. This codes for CASSASYNEQFF.

CDR3: CASRTGSSNQPQHF. The CDR3 coding sequence is TGTGCCAGCAGGACAGGGAGTAGCAATCAGCCCCAGCATTTT. The chain recombines TRBV27 with TRBJ1-5, with 7 positions matching TRBD1. The V gene end was trimmed by 6 bases and the J gene end by 0 bases; junction bases not matched to a gene: 2. CDR3 size: 14 residues. CDR1 is MNHEY, CDR2 SMNVEV, per germline (reference sequence).

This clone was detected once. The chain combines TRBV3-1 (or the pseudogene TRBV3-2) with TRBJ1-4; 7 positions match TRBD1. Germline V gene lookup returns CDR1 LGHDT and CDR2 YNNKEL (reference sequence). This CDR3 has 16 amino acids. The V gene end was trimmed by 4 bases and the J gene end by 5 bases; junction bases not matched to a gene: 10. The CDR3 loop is CASSRDSLGQNEKLFF. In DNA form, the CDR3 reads TGTGCCAGCAGCCGGGACAGCCTAGGTCAAAATGAAAAACTGTTTTTT.

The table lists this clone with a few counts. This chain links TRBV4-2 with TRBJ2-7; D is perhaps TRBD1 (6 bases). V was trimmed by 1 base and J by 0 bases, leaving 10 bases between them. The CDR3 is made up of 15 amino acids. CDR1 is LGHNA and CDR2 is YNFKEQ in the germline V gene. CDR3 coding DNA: TGTGCCAGCAGCCAAGCAGGGGCTCGCTCCTACGAGCAGTACTTC. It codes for CASSQAGARSYEQYF.

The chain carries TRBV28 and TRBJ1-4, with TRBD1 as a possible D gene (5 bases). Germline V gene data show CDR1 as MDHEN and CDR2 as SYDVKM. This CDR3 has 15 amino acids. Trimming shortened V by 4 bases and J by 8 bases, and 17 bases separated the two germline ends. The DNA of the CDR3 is TGTGCCAGCAGTTCGGGGGACGTCAGCGCAGAAAAACTGTTTTTT. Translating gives CASSSGDVSAEKLFF. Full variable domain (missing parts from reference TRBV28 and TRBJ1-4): DVKVTQSSRYLVKRTGEKVFLECVQDMDHENMFWYRQDPGLGLRLIYFSYDVKMKEKGDIPEGYSVSREKKERFSLILESASTNQTSMYLCASSSGDVSAEKLFFGSGTQLSVL.

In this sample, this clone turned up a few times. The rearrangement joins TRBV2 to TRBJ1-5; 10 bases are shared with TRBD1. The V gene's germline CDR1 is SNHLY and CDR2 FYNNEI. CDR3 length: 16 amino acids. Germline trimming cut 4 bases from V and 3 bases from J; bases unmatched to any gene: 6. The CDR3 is CASSGGTGVFNQPQHF. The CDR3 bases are TGTGCCAGCAGTGGGGGGACAGGGGTATTCAATCAGCCCCAGCATTTT.

The CDR3: CASSLNPGLAGDEQYF. The CDR3, as DNA: TGTGCCAGCAGCCTGAACCCGGGACTAGCGGGAGACGAGCAGTACTTC. The J gene is TRBJ2-7, the V gene TRBV3-1 (or the pseudogene TRBV3-2); TRBD2 matches 14 bases. This CDR3 has 16 residues. V lost 4 bases and J lost 5; bases outside the gene matches: 7. Per germline, CDR1 LGHDT and CDR2 YNNKEL (reference sequence).

The DNA for the CDR3 is TGTGCCTGGAGTCCAGGGGGCAATCAGCCCCAGCATTTT. Translation gives CAWSPGGNQPQHF. The rearrangement links TRBV30 to TRBJ1-5; TRBD1 might be the D (6 bases). This CDR3 has 13 amino acids. V lost 2 bases to trimming and J lost 2 bases, with 7 bases between them. CDR1 is GTSNPN, CDR2 SVGIG, per germline (reference sequence).